Only a few counts were recorded for the clone carrying this TCR beta chain. What it binds is unknown. The data originate from a study of beta chain features in type 1 diabetes. Notes on the study in general: More deletions and fewer insertions at VDJ junctions were seen in type 1 diabetes patients. Type 1 diabetes patients showed a moderate but significant shortening of TCRB CDR3s in all four CD4+ subsets.

The authors took one heparinised blood draw, averaging about 116 mL, from each donor. Reverse transcription of all isolated RNA meant that expressed TCRB transcripts were sequenced. Naive, central memory and regulatory T cell samples yielded a few million reads on average. Assay: immunoSEQ multiplex PCR; the TCRdb copy retains only in-frame clones and omits some. The table includes about 370,000 clones, 8% to 10% detected once. The sample taken for sequencing was central memory CD4+ T cells from blood. This sequence originates from a man younger than 40 with type 1 diabetes.

CDR3 sequence (DNA): TGTGCCAGCGGGGACAGGGGGCGAGGCGATGAGCAGTTCTTC. Residues: CASGDRGRGDEQFF. The rearrangement uses TRBV9 and TRBJ2-1, with TRBD1 matching 12 bases. Germline trimming cut 7 bases from V and 8 bases from J; bases unmatched to any gene: 7. CDR1 and CDR2 from the germline V gene are SGDLS and YYNGEE. This CDR3 comprises 14 residues.